This T cell receptor beta chain was captured by sequencing in a study of patients and donors after allogeneic stem cell transplantation. Deletions cut 3 bases from V and 2 bases from J, with 11 bases between. This CDR3 has 15 residues. The germline gives CDR1 MNHEY, CDR2 SMNVEV (reference sequence). TCRdb re-derived calls from the RT-PCR reads in MiXCR, one entry per CDR3 protein. The data contain approximately 410,000 distinct CDR3 sequences, 16% of them seen just once; the ten biggest clones take up around 7.2%. The sequencing sample was made of blood, either unsorted or a sorted T cell fraction (not recorded which). This chain joins TRBV27 and TRBJ1-5; the D is unclear. The receptor comes from a human donor who was either an allogeneic HSCT recipient or a stem cell or donor lymphocyte infusion donor (not recorded which). It is not recorded whose cells these are; they may come from a transplant donor. CDR3 protein: CASSFRGGGNQPQHF. The CDR3 DNA follows: TGTGCCAGCAGTTTTCGGGGAGGTGGCAATCAGCCCCAGCATTTT.